The rows below give T cell receptor beta chains drawn from one sample of a study of cytomegalovirus exposure and HLA in healthy donors. Produced via immunoSEQ multiplex PCR; TCRdb's table is partial and in-frame only. In the table there are about 140,000 clones, over 80% of which are singletons. Material for sequencing was PBMCs. These receptors originate from a female donor in good health and CMV-seronegative. Each CDR3 is given without its conserved first and last residue.

TRBJ1-1,TRBV27,ASSFLDFLPEAF
TRBJ2-1,TRBV29-1,SVLPYGGSSYNEQF
TRBJ2-1,TRBV4-2,ASSPSSAETYNEQF
TRBJ2-1,TRBV27,ASSSPTGGSYNEQF
TRBJ1-2,TRBV27,ASSLGGQGGYGYT
TRBJ1-2,TRBV10-2,ASSETGYYGYT
TRBJ2-1,TRBV27,ASSLIPGLAGSYNEQF
TRBJ1-5,TRBV15,ATSRGGRSNQPQH
TRBJ1-5,TRBV4-1,ASSQDGRGQPQH
TRBJ2-1,TRBV4-2,ASSQELSGGSEF
TRBJ1-2,TRBV28,ASSPADYYGYT
TRBJ2-7,TRBV7-9,ASSLTSGRPHEQY
TRBJ1-1,TRBV11-2,ASSLGRGRGKDTEAF
TRBJ2-7,TRBV28,ASSFRLAGEEDEQY